This T cell receptor (beta chain) appears in the sequencing data of a study of CD4 T cells in relation to SARS-CoV-2 and coronaviruses. The study's findings and limits: No donor gave both pre-pandemic and post-infection samples. Crossreactive clones expanded significantly less to SARS-CoV-2 than monoreactive clones.

A few counts support this clone. Its antigen is unknown. The unexposed donors gave CD4+ T cells in about 2011-2018, prior to COVID-19. CD4+ T cells were isolated from the cells after roughly 11 days of culture. Some clones are missing from TCRdb's copy, which holds only in-frame ones; the method was immunoSEQ multiplex PCR. Of about 24,000 clones detected, approximately 76% appear once; the ten largest clones hold around 11%. The V gene's germline CDR1 is SGHVS and CDR2 FNYEAQ. Trimming took off 1 base at V and 8 bases at J, with 11 bases between the two ends. The CDR3 has 13 amino acids. The rearrangement joins TRBV7-6 to TRBJ1-2; D is perhaps TRBD1 (5 bases). Sample: CD4+ T cells from PBMCs, cultured in vitro. The TCR originated in a human donor in good health. The CDR3 nucleotides are TGTGCCAGCAGCTTAGAGGGGATCATAGGCTACACCTTC. It yields the protein CASSLEGIIGYTF.